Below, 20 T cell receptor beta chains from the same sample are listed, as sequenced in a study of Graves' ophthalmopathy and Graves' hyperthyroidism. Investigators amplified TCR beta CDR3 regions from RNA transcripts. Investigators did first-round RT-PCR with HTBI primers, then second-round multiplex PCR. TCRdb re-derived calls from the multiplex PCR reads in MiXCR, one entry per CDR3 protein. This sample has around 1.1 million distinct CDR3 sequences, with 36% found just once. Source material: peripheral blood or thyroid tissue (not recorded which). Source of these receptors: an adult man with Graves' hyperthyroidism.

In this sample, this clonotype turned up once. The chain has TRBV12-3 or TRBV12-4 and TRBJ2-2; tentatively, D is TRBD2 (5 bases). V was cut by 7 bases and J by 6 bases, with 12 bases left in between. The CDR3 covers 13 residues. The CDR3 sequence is CASKRSGSGELFF. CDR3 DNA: TGTGCCAGCAAACGCTCGGGATCCGGGGAGCTGTTTTTT.

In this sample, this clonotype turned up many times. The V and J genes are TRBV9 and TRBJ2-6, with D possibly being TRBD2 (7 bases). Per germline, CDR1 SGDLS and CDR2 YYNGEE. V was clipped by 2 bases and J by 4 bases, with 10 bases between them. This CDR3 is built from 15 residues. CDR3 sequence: CASSVGGLGANVLTF. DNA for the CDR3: TGTGCCAGCAGCGTCGGGGGGCTCGGGGCCAACGTCCTGACTTTC.

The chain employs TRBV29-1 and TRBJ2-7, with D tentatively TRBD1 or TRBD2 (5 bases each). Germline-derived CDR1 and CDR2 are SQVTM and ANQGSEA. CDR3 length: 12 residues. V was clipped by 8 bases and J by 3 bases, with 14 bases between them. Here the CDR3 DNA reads TGCAGCTTTGGACGGGACCGCTACGAGCAGTACTTC. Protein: CSFGRDRYEQYF.

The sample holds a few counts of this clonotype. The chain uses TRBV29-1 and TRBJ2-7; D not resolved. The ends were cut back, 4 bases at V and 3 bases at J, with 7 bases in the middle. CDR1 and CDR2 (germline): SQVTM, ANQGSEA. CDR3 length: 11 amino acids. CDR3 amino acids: CSVADGYEQYF. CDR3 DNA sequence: TGCAGCGTTGCAGACGGCTACGAGCAGTACTTC.

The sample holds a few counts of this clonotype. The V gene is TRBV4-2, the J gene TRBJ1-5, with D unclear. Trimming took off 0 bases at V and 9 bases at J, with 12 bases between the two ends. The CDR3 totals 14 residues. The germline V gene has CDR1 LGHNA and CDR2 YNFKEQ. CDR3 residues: CASSQESPALPQHF. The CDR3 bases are TGTGCCAGCAGCCAAGAGTCCCCCGCACTGCCCCAGCATTTT.

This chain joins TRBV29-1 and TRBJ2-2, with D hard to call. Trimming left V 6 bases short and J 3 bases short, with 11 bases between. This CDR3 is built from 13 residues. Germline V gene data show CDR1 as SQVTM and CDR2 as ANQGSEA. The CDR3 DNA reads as TGCAGCGTACCGGGCACTTACACCGGGGAGCTGTTTTTT. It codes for CSVPGTYTGELFF.

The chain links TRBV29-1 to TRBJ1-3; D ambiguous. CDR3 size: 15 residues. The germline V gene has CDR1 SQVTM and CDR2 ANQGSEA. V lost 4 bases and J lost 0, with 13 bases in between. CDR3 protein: CSVARPTYSGNTIYF. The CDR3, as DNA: TGCAGCGTTGCAAGACCGACATACTCTGGAAACACCATATATTTT.

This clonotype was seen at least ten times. For the CDR3, the DNA is TGCAGTGCTTTACTAGCGGGGGGACAAGAGACCCAGTACTTC. This gives the protein CSALLAGGQETQYF. V gene TRBV20-1 combines with J gene TRBJ2-5; 12 positions agree with TRBD2. This CDR3 is built from 14 residues. Trimming took 5 bases from V and 2 from J; bases not matched to a gene: 3. Germline assignment: CDR1 DFQATT and CDR2 SNEGSKA (reference sequence).

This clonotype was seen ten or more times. DNA of the CDR3: TGTGCCAGCAGCTTACTTTTCGGCAGGGCTAGCCGGAACGAGCAGTACTTC. Translated: CASSLLFGRASRNEQYF. The chain has TRBV7-9 and TRBJ2-7, with D perhaps assigned TRBD1 or TRBD2 (5 bases each). V lost 2 bases and J 5 bases, leaving 22 bases between the germline ends. Germline loops: CDR1 SEHNR, CDR2 FQNEAQ (reference sequence). This CDR3 contains 17 residues.

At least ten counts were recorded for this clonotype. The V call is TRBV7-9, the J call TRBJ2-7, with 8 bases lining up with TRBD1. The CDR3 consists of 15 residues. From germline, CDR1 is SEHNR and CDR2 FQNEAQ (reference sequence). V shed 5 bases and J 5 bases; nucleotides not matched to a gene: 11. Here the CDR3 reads CASSIGQGVRDEQYF. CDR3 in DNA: TGTGCCAGCAGCATCGGACAGGGAGTCCGGGACGAGCAGTACTTC. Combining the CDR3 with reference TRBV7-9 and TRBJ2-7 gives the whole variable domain DTGVSQNPRHKITKRGQNVTFRCDPISEHNRLYWYRQTLGQGPEFLTYFQNEAQLEKSRLLSDRFSAERPKGSFSTLEIQRTEQGDSAMYLCASSIGQGVRDEQYFGPGTRLTVT.

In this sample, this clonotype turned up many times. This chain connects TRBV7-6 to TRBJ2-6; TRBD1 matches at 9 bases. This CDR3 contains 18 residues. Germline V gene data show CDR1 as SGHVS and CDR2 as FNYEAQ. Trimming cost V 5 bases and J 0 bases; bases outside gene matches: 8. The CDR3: CASSREATGGSGANVLTF. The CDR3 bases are TGTGCCAGCAGCCGGGAAGCGACAGGGGGCTCTGGGGCCAACGTCCTGACTTTC.

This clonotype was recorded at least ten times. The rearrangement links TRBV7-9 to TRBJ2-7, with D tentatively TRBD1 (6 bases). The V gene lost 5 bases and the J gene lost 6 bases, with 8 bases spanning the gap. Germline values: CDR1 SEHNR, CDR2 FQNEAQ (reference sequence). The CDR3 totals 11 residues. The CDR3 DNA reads TGTGCCAGCAGCAAACAGGGCGAGCAGTACTTC. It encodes CASSKQGEQYF.

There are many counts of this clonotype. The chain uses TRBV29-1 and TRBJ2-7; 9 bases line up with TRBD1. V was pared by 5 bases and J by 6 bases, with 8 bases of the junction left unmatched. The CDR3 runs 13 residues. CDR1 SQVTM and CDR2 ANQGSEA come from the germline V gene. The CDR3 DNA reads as TGCAGCGTTTTTCGGGACAGGGTTTCCGAGCAGTACTTC. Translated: CSVFRDRVSEQYF.

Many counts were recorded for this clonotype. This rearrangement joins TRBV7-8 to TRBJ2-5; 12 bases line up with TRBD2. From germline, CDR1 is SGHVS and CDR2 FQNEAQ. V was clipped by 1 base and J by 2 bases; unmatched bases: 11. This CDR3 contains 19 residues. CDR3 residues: CASSLVFLAGGLGQETQYF. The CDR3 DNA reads TGTGCCAGCAGCTTAGTGTTCCTAGCGGGGGGGTTGGGACAAGAGACCCAGTACTTC.

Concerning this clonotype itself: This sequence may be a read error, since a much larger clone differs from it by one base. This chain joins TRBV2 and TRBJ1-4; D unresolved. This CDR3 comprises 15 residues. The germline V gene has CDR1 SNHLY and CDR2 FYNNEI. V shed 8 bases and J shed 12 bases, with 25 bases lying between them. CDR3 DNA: TGTGCCAGCCGAAAAAGTCCAGGTTGGGAGGAAGAACTGTTTTTT. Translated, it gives CASRKSPGWEEELFF.

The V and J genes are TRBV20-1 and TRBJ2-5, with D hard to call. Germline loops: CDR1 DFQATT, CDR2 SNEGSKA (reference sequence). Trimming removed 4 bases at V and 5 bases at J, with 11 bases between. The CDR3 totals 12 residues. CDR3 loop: CSAKAVRETQYF. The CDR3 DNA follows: TGCAGTGCTAAGGCAGTTAGGGAGACCCAGTACTTC.

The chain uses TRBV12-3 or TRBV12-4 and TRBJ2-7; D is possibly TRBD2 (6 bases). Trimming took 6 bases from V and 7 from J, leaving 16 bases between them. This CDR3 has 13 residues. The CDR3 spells CASSQVDRGEQYF. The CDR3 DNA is TGTGCCAGCAGCCAAGTGGATCGGGGGGAGCAGTACTTC.

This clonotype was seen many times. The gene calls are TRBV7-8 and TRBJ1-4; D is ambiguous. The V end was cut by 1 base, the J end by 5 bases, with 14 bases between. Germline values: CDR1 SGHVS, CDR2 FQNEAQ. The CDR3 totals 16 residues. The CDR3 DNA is TGTGCCAGCAGCTTAGACCGGAGGGTGCGGAATGAAAAACTGTTTTTT. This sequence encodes CASSLDRRVRNEKLFF.

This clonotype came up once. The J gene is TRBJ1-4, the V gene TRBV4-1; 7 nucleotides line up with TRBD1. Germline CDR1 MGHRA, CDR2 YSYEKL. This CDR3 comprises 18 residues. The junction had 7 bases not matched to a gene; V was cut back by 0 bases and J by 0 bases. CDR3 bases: TGCGCCAGCAGCCAAGAACAACAGGGGTTTTCAACTAATGAAAAACTGTTTTTT. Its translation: CASSQEQQGFSTNEKLFF.

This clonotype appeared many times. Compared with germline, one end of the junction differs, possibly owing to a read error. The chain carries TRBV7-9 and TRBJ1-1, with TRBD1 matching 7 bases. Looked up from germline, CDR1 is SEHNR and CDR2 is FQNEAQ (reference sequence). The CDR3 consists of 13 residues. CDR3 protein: CASSPQGQTEAFF. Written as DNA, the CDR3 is TGCGCCAGCAGCCCCCAGGGACAGACTGAAGCTTTCTTT.